This T cell receptor (beta chain) was sequenced in a study of cytomegalovirus exposure and HLA in healthy donors. The V end lost 4 bases, the J end lost 5 bases, and 16 bases lay between the germline ends. The CDR3 is 15 amino acids. Germline V gene lookup returns CDR1 MGHRA and CDR2 YSYEKL. Overall study results and limits: Relative to equally common others, HLA-associated TCR beta chains showed greater clonal expansion in a later analysis. The authors excluded some V segments, including TRBV6-2 and TRBV6-3, as indistinguishable.

This clone was picked up one time. What it binds is not known. Both 60 Vbeta primers and 13 Jbeta primers went into the PCR. Under the authors' procedure: Later, an analysis found some 80 million unique TCR beta chains, and roughly 10 million of these were shared. Measured with immunoSEQ multiplex PCR; TCRdb has only the in-frame clones, and not every one. D and trimming were read from the DNA, whereas the V and J calls and clone size are those reported in that table. The sample lists 180,000 or so clones; more than 75% were seen once. Healthy bone marrow donors made up the donor group. The rearrangement uses TRBV4-1 and TRBJ2-3, with a tentative D call TRBD1 (6 bases). The sample taken for sequencing was PBMCs. The sequence was collected from a woman in her 30s in good health and CMV-seropositive. The DNA for the CDR3 is TGCGCCAGCAGCCGACAATGGGGGCAGATAGATACGCAGTATTTT. It yields the protein CASSRQWGQIDTQYF.